The 26 T cell receptor beta chains reported below all come from one sample, sequenced in a study of control samples from healthy donors and cancer patients. The data were produced by immunoSEQ multiplex PCR, yet TCRdb's version contains in-frame clones alone and is incomplete. The table lists approximately 50,000 clones, approximately 95% of them singletons. Sequenced material: blood. Receptors were obtained from a man aged 25-45 years in good health.

The chain has TRBV14 and TRBJ2-3, with D unclear. The CDR3 consists of 13 residues. The V gene lost 1 base and the J gene lost 4 bases, with 6 bases spanning the gap. CDR1 is SGHDN and CDR2 is FVKESK in the germline V gene. The CDR3, as DNA: TGTGCCAGCAGCCAAGTCGATTCAGATACGCAGTATTTT. Translating it yields CASSQVDSDTQYF.

The rearrangement joins TRBV6-2 or TRBV6-3 to TRBJ2-2; D unclear. The V and J ends lost 6 bases and 0 bases respectively, with 8 bases between them. This CDR3 comprises 14 residues. CDR1 is MNHEY, CDR2 SVGEGT, per germline. The CDR3 DNA follows: TGTGCCAGCAGCCTCATTTCGAACACCGGGGAGCTGTTTTTT. Translated, it gives CASSLISNTGELFF.

V is TRBV9 and J is TRBJ2-1; D ambiguous. V was cut by 2 bases and J by 6 bases, with 15 bases left in between. The germline V gene encodes CDR1 SGDLS and CDR2 YYNGEE. The CDR3 is 15 amino acids. The CDR3 loop is CASSVQEGYSNEQFF. CDR3 DNA sequence: TGTGCCAGCAGCGTGCAGGAAGGCTACTCCAATGAGCAGTTCTTC. Full variable domain (missing parts from reference TRBV9 and TRBJ2-1): DSGVTQTPKHLITATGQRVTLRCSPRSGDLSVYWYQQSLDQGLQFLIQYYNGEERAKGNILERFSAQQFPDLHSELNLSSLELGDSALYFCASSVQEGYSNEQFFGPGTRLTVL.

The genes are TRBV30 and TRBJ1-5; TRBD1 matches at 8 bases. The CDR3 totals 13 residues. J gave up 7 bases and V 2 bases, and 4 bases lay outside the gene matches. Germline CDR1 GTSNPN, CDR2 SVGIG (reference sequence). CDR3 DNA sequence: TGTGCCTGGAGTACGGACAGGGACCAGCCCCAGCATTTT. As protein: CAWSTDRDQPQHF.

The chain links TRBV10-1 to TRBJ2-1; no definite D call. The CDR3 runs to 13 residues. V was shortened by 0 bases and J by 14 bases, with 14 bases between the two germline ends. In germline, CDR1 is WNHNN, CDR2 SYGVQD (reference sequence). The CDR3 sequence is CASSESGLNREFF. DNA for the CDR3: TGCGCCAGCAGTGAGTCGGGCCTCAATAGGGAGTTCTTC.

The gene calls are TRBV29-1 and TRBJ2-1; D is perhaps TRBD1 or TRBD2 (6 bases each). The CDR3 totals 16 residues. Germline V gene lookup returns CDR1 SQVTM and CDR2 ANQGSEA. With 5 bases removed from V and 6 bases from J, the gap between germline ends came to 23 bases. CDR3 in amino acids: CSVTSKQGLTSNEQFF. The CDR3 coding sequence is TGCAGCGTTACCTCGAAACAGGGACTTACTTCCAATGAGCAGTTCTTC.

The chain uses TRBV9 and TRBJ2-7; 7 bases are shared with TRBD1. This CDR3 has 15 amino acids. Germline-derived CDR1 and CDR2 are SGDLS and YYNGEE. V shed 4 bases and J 1 base; nucleotides not matched to a gene: 8. The CDR3 region is CASSPPSGQSYEQYF. The CDR3 coding sequence is TGTGCCAGCAGCCCTCCTTCGGGACAGTCCTACGAGCAGTACTTC.

The count of this clone is one. J is TRBJ1-3 and V is TRBV28; D gene uncertain. Per germline, CDR1 MDHEN and CDR2 SYDVKM. The V end lost 1 base, the J end lost 1 base, and 8 bases lay between the germline ends. The CDR3 totals 15 residues. DNA for the CDR3: TGTGCCAGCAGTTTATCCCTAGGATCTGGAAACACCATATATTTT. Amino acids: CASSLSLGSGNTIYF. The full variable domain, in which reference TRBV28 and TRBJ1-3 provide the parts outside the CDR3, is DVKVTQSSRYLVKRTGEKVFLECVQDMDHENMFWYRQDPGLGLRLIYFSYDVKMKEKGDIPEGYSVSREKKERFSLILESASTNQTSMYLCASSLSLGSGNTIYFGEGSWLTVV.

The rearrangement uses TRBV28 and TRBJ2-6, with D perhaps matching TRBD1 or TRBD2 (5 bases each). Germline V gene lookup returns CDR1 MDHEN and CDR2 SYDVKM. CDR3 size: 16 residues. V shed 3 bases and J shed 0 bases, with 9 bases lying between them. The CDR3 reads CASSFEGISGANVLTF. The CDR3 DNA is TGTGCCAGCAGTTTTGAGGGGATCTCTGGGGCCAACGTCCTGACTTTC.

The chain couples TRBV10-3 to TRBJ1-2; 10 bases are shared with TRBD1. The CDR3 loop spans 15 amino acids. Trimming cost V 2 bases and J 7 bases; bases outside gene matches: 7. Germline CDR1 and CDR2: ENHRY and SYGVKD. CDR3 residues: CAISEAPGTGVGYTF. The CDR3 coding sequence is TGTGCCATCAGTGAGGCACCCGGGACAGGGGTTGGCTACACCTTC.

V and J are TRBV6-5 and TRBJ2-1, with 7 bases that match TRBD2. The V gene's germline CDR1 is MNHEY and CDR2 SVGAGI. The ends lost 6 bases at V and 0 bases at J; junction bases unmatched: 2. The CDR3 has 14 residues. The chain's CDR3 is CASRLAGSYNEQFF. CDR3 coding DNA: TGTGCCAGCAGGTTAGCGGGCTCCTACAATGAGCAGTTCTTC.

The chain is built from TRBV4-1 and TRBJ1-2; 7 bases are a match to TRBD1. The germline V gene encodes CDR1 MGHRA and CDR2 YSYEKL. Germline trimming cut 2 bases from V and 4 bases from J; bases unmatched to any gene: 10. The CDR3 covers 16 residues. CDR3 amino acids: CASSQSHGAGGYGYTF. The DNA of the CDR3 is TGCGCCAGCAGCCAAAGTCACGGGGCAGGGGGCTATGGCTACACCTTC.

V and J are TRBV7-8 and TRBJ1-5; tentative D call: TRBD1 (6 bases). Trimming took off 4 bases at V and 1 base at J, with 29 bases between the two ends. Germline values: CDR1 SGHVS, CDR2 FQNEAQ. The length of the CDR3 is 21 residues. CDR3 sequence: CASSSYSKGRGVGGSNQPQHF. The CDR3 bases are TGTGCCAGCAGCTCCTACTCAAAAGGCAGGGGAGTCGGTGGAAGCAATCAGCCCCAGCATTTT.

The chain couples TRBV9 to TRBJ1-5; tentatively, D is TRBD1 (5 bases). The V gene's germline CDR1 is SGDLS and CDR2 YYNGEE. The CDR3 totals 13 residues. V lost 1 base, J lost 8 bases, and 10 bases lay in between. CDR3 region: CASSVRSGEPQHF. The CDR3 DNA is TGTGCCAGCAGCGTAAGGTCGGGGGAGCCCCAGCATTTT.

This clone occurred a few times. The chain uses TRBV10-2 and TRBJ2-1; D perhaps matches TRBD2 (6 bases). Germline V lookup: CDR1 WSHSY, CDR2 SAAADI. The CDR3 is 19 amino acids. Trimming left V 0 bases short and J 0 bases short, with 18 bases between. The CDR3 DNA sequence: TGCGCCAGCAGTGAGTCCACAGTGCTGCCTAGCGCCTCCTACAATGAGCAGTTCTTC. Translation gives CASSESTVLPSASYNEQFF.

This clone appeared a single time. J is TRBJ1-2 and V is TRBV5-4, with D possibly TRBD1 on 6 matching bases. V shed 2 bases and J shed 4 bases, with 12 bases lying between them. The CDR3 runs 14 residues. Looked up from germline, CDR1 is SGHNT and CDR2 is YYREEE (reference sequence). This CDR3 is CASSFRTDSYGYTF. Written as DNA, the CDR3 is TGTGCCAGCAGCTTCAGGACAGACTCCTATGGCTACACCTTC.

The sample holds one count of this clone. This sequence joins TRBV24-1 and TRBJ1-5, with 7 bases lining up with TRBD1. With 4 bases clipped from V and 7 bases from J, the junction kept 6 bases outside the gene matches. The germline CDR1 and CDR2 sequences are KGHDR and SFDVKD. This CDR3 has 14 residues. The CDR3 nucleotides are TGTGCCACCAGTGACTTTGGGACAGCCCAGCCCCAGCATTTT. Its translation is CATSDFGTAQPQHF.

The rearrangement links TRBV7-9 to TRBJ1-1; D is possibly TRBD1 (6 bases). There are 12 residues in the CDR3. Trimming took off 4 bases at V and 8 bases at J, with 11 bases between the two ends. Germline V lookup: CDR1 SEHNR, CDR2 FQNEAQ (reference sequence). Here the CDR3 DNA reads TGTGCCAGCAGCTCAAAGGGGGACGAAGCTTTCTTT. Translating it yields CASSSKGDEAFF.

J is TRBJ2-7 and V is TRBV9; D might be TRBD2 (6 bases). Trimming stripped 3 bases from V and 5 bases from J, with 12 bases between. The CDR3 length is 13 residues. The germline V gene encodes CDR1 SGDLS and CDR2 YYNGEE. The DNA for the CDR3 is TGTGCCAGCAGCGGAAGCGGGTCCAACGAGCAGTACTTC. As protein: CASSGSGSNEQYF.

The rearrangement links TRBV5-1 to TRBJ1-5; TRBD1 agrees at 11 bases. J lost 6 bases, V lost 5 bases, and 7 bases had no gene match. The germline CDR1 and CDR2 sequences are SGHRS and YFSETQ. CDR3 length: 15 amino acids. CDR3 nucleotides: TGCGCCAGCAGACTAGGGACAGGGGGATTTCAGCCCCAGCATTTT. Translated, it gives CASRLGTGGFQPQHF.

This chain uses TRBV10-3 with TRBJ2-2, with 11 bases that match TRBD2. The CDR3 runs to 17 residues. After removal of 3 bases from V and 7 bases from J, the junction contained 10 bases not matched to a gene. Germline loops: CDR1 ENHRY, CDR2 SYGVKD. CDR3 coding DNA: TGTGCCATCAGTGACTATAGCGGGAGGGCTGGGTTCGGGGAGCTGTTTTTT. This gives the protein CAISDYSGRAGFGELFF.

The chain links TRBV7-8 to TRBJ1-6; 10 positions match TRBD1. This CDR3 spans 15 amino acids. V was clipped by 1 base and J by 8 bases; unmatched bases: 2. Germline CDR1 and CDR2: SGHVS and FQNEAQ. For the CDR3, the DNA is TGTGCCAGCAGCTTAGGACAGGGGGCGTATTCACCCCTCCACTTT. It is translated as CASSLGQGAYSPLHF.

The gene calls are TRBV24-1 and TRBJ2-3; 12 nucleotides align to TRBD2. CDR1 is KGHDR, CDR2 SFDVKD, per germline. After removal of 5 bases from V and 5 bases from J, the junction contained 1 base not matched to a gene. The length of the CDR3 is 14 residues. This CDR3 reads CATSAGLAGDTQYF. CDR3 nucleotide sequence: TGTGCCACCAGTGCGGGACTAGCGGGAGATACGCAGTATTTT.

The chain has TRBV27 and TRBJ1-5; D might be TRBD1 (6 bases). The CDR3 runs to 16 residues. Looked up from germline, CDR1 is MNHEY and CDR2 is SMNVEV (reference sequence). V shed 0 bases and J shed 0 bases, with 9 bases lying between them. CDR3 amino acids: CASSLSYRDSNQPQHF. The CDR3 region has the DNA TGTGCCAGCAGTTTATCGTACAGGGATAGCAATCAGCCCCAGCATTTT.

The rearrangement links TRBV6-6 to TRBJ1-6; TRBD1 matches at 9 bases. Germline CDR1 is MNHNY and CDR2 is SVGAGI (reference sequence). The J segment lost 10 bases and the V segment lost 7 bases, leaving 8 bases of the junction unmatched. The CDR3 contains 14 residues. The CDR3 reads CASNTGTGLSPLHF. The CDR3 DNA follows: TGTGCCAGCAACACCGGGACAGGGCTATCACCCCTCCACTTT.

This chain joins TRBV10-1 and TRBJ2-7; TRBD1 agrees at 7 bases. Trimming cost V 8 bases and J 5 bases; bases outside gene matches: 15. The CDR3 has 15 amino acids. In germline, CDR1 is WNHNN, CDR2 SYGVQD (reference sequence). CDR3 protein: CASEARDRANDEQYF. The CDR3 DNA follows: TGCGCCAGCGAAGCTAGAGACAGGGCGAATGACGAGCAGTACTTC.